These T cell receptor beta chains were read from a single sample in a study of cytomegalovirus exposure and HLA in healthy donors. Repertoires were generated with immunoSEQ multiplex PCR, while TCRdb's copy carries only in-frame clones and drops some. The table shows 200,000 to 250,000 clones, with 85% occurring only once. Sequences were obtained from PBMCs. Receptors originate from a girl aged 2-10 years in good health and CMV-seronegative. The CDR3 runs from the conserved cysteine through the conserved F or W. A D gene is named only where the DNA matches it firmly. Not every row has a clone size; where given, it reads once, few, many or a size class.

TRBV9	15	TRBJ2-7	TRBD1	.	TGTGCCAGCAGCGTAGGGCAGGGGGCAGGATACGAGCAGTACTTC	CASSVGQGAGYEQYF
TRBV19	14	TRBJ1-1	.	.	TGTGCCAGTAGGCAAGGGGCCCCGAACACCGAAGCTTTCTTT	CASRQGAPNTEAFF
TRBV9	16	TRBJ2-3	TRBD2	.	TGTGCCAGCAGCACCCGGGGTAGCGGGGTTACAGATACGCAGTATTTT	CASSTRGSGVTDTQYF
TRBV7-2	13	TRBJ2-7	.	.	TGTGCCAGCAGCTTAGCCCTATCCTACGAGCAGTACTTC	CASSLALSYEQYF
TRBV5-5	15	TRBJ1-5	.	.	TGTGCCAGCAGCCCGGAGGGGATCAGCAATCAGCCCCAGCATTTT	CASSPEGISNQPQHF
TRBV2	16	TRBJ2-1	TRBD2	once	TGTGCCAGCAGCCGAACTAGCGGGAGGACCTACAATGAGCAGTTCTTC	CASSRTSGRTYNEQFF
TRBV7-6	16	TRBJ2-7	TRBD2	.	TGTGCCAGCAGCTTATGGTCCTCGGGAGGGCCCTACGAGCAGTACTTC	CASSLWSSGGPYEQYF
TRBV10-3	15	TRBJ1-1	TRBD1	once	TGTGCCATCAGTGACTACCACAGGGGGAGCACTGAAGCTTTCTTT	CAISDYHRGSTEAFF
TRBV4-1	16	TRBJ2-7	.	.	TGCGCCAGCAGCCAAGACCAGGCCTACCGCTCCTACGAGCAGTACTTC	CASSQDQAYRSYEQYF
TRBV6-5	13	TRBJ1-6	TRBD1	.	TGTGCCAGCATGAGGGACAGGGCTTCACCCCTCCACTTT	CASMRDRASPLHF
TRBV2	14	TRBJ2-7	.	.	TGTGCCAGCAGTGAAACGCTACTTCGTTACGAGCAGTACTTC	CASSETLLRYEQYF
TRBV10-1	12	TRBJ1-2	.	.	TGCGCCAGCAGGGACAGTAACTATGGCTACACCTTC	CASRDSNYGYTF
TRBV4-2	15	TRBJ2-3	TRBD2	.	TGTGCCAGCAACAGAGGGACTAGCGTAACAGATACGCAGTATTTT	CASNRGTSVTDTQYF
TRBV7-2	18	TRBJ2-4	TRBD2	once	TGTGCCAGCAGCTTCGAACTAGCGGGCTCGGGGGGAAAAAACATTCAGTACTTC	CASSFELAGSGGKNIQYF
TRBV7-8	14	TRBJ1-5	.	once	TGTGCCAGCAGCCCGGTAGGGGCAAGAGGGCCCCAGCATTTT	CASSPVGARGPQHF
TRBV6-6	14	TRBJ2-3	TRBD1	.	TGTGCCAGCAGCCTTGGACAGGGTGCAGATACGCAGTATTTT	CASSLGQGADTQYF
TRBV2	14	TRBJ1-1	TRBD1	.	TGTGCCAGCAGTGTTCAGGGGGCGCGCACTGAAGCTTTCTTT	CASSVQGARTEAFF
TRBV2	12	TRBJ2-7	TRBD1	.	TGTGCCAGCAGTTCACAGGGGTACGAGCAGTACTTC	CASSSQGYEQYF
TRBV6-5	13	TRBJ2-2	.	.	TGTGCCAGCAGTTACTTATTAGCCGGGGAGCTGTTTTTT	CASSYLLAGELFF
TRBV29-1	12	TRBJ2-7	.	.	TGCAGCGCCGCAGGGTCTACCGACGAGCAGTACTTC	CSAAGSTDEQYF
TRBV6-4	17	TRBJ1-3	.	.	TGTGCCAGCAGTGACTCGATCAGGGGCAAGTATGGAAACACCATATATTTT	CASSDSIRGKYGNTIYF
TRBV27	17	TRBJ2-5	TRBD1	.	TGTGCCAGCAGTGAGAATACCGGGACAGGGGTCCAAGAGACCCAGTACTTC	CASSENTGTGVQETQYF
TRBV27	15	TRBJ1-6	.	few	TGTGCCAGCAGTCACGGGTCCAGACATAATTCACCCCTCCACTTT	CASSHGSRHNSPLHF
TRBV11-2	14	TRBJ2-7	TRBD1	.	TGTGCCAGCAGCTTAGGTGGACAGGGCTACGAGCAGTACTTC	CASSLGGQGYEQYF
TRBV6-6	14	TRBJ2-7	.	.	TGTGCCAGCAGTTACAGTGGGGGGTCCTACGAGCAGTACTTC	CASSYSGGSYEQYF
TRBV9	16	TRBJ2-1	TRBD1	.	TGTGCCAGCAGCGTAGGTATAGGGGGCAGCTACAATGAGCAGTTCTTC	CASSVGIGGSYNEQFF
TRBV7-8	14	TRBJ2-1	.	.	TGTGCCAGCAGCTCGCGACAGACTTACAATGAGCAGTTCTTC	CASSSRQTYNEQFF
TRBV25-1	13	TRBJ1-6	.	once	TGTGCCAGCAGTGAATTGTCAAATTCACCCCTCCACTTT	CASSELSNSPLHF
TRBV21-1	15	TRBJ1-3	.	.	TGTGCCAGCAGCCCCAAGGGGACAGGGGGGGACACCATATATTTT	CASSPKGTGGDTIYF
TRBV11-2	13	TRBJ2-7	TRBD1	.	TGTGCCAGCAGGACAGGGCAAGAATACGAGCAGTACTTC	CASRTGQEYEQYF
TRBV16	13	TRBJ1-2	.	.	TGTGCCAGCAGCTTGTCTGGGCCAGGAGGCTACACCTTC	CASSLSGPGGYTF
TRBV5-1	16	TRBJ1-2	TRBD1	.	TGCGCCAGCAGCTTGGAAGGGACAGGGGGCTTTACTAGCTACACCTTC	CASSLEGTGGFTSYTF
TRBV29-1	15	TRBJ2-1	.	.	TGCAGCGTTGAAGTTGGAGGGCGGGGCGACAATGAGCAGTTCTTC	CSVEVGGRGDNEQFF
TRBV5-1	13	TRBJ2-5	.	.	TGCGCCAGCAGCTTGGGGCAGGGTGAGACCCAGTACTTC	CASSLGQGETQYF
TRBV6-1	12	TRBJ1-2	.	.	TGTGCCAGCAGTGCGGCTAACTATGGCTACACCTTC	CASSAANYGYTF
TRBV6-6	13	TRBJ2-1	.	.	TGTGCCAGCTGCGGACAGACCTACAATGAGCAGTTCTTC	CASCGQTYNEQFF
TRBV12-5	12	TRBJ2-1	.	.	TGTGCTAGTGGCCCTTTAGATGCTGAGCAGTTCTTC	CASGPLDAEQFF
TRBV5-5	13	TRBJ2-7	.	.	TGTGCCAGCAGCTTAGTACGGGGAGAGGGGCAGTACTTC	CASSLVRGEGQYF
TRBV5-8	17	TRBJ1-2	TRBD1	.	TGTGCCAGCAGCTTGTTCACAGGGGTGTATCGGGACTATGGCTACACCTTC	CASSLFTGVYRDYGYTF
TRBV30	15	TRBJ2-1	TRBD2	.	TGTGCCTGGAGTTCGGGACTAGCTTCGTACAATGAGCAGTTCTTC	CAWSSGLASYNEQFF
TRBV5-1	13	TRBJ2-3	TRBD1	.	TGCGCCAGCCAGGGGGCGCGGACAGATACGCAGTATTTT	CASQGARTDTQYF
TRBV29-1	14	TRBJ2-7	.	.	TGCAGCGTGGTCGACAGGGGAGGGACCTACGAGCAGTACTTC	CSVVDRGGTYEQYF
TRBV5-6	18	TRBJ2-4	TRBD1	few	TGTGCCAGCAGCTTGGGTGGACAGGGGGCCCTAGCCAAAAACATTCAGTACTTC	CASSLGGQGALAKNIQYF
TRBV5-4	18	TRBJ2-7	TRBD2	.	TGTGCCAGCAGCCTAGACAGGGGTACTAGCGGGAGGGCCTACGAGCAGTACTTC	CASSLDRGTSGRAYEQYF
TRBV10-3	13	TRBJ1-1	.	few	TGTGCCATCGCGGTAAGAAAGGACACTGAAGCTTTCTTT	CAIAVRKDTEAFF
TRBV7-9	15	TRBJ2-5	TRBD2	.	TGTGCCAGCGCCCAAGGAGCGGGAGTTGGGGAGACCCAGTACTTC	CASAQGAGVGETQYF
TRBV5-1	16	TRBJ1-1	TRBD1	.	TGCGCCAGCAGCTTTGGGACAGGGGGCGAGAACACTGAAGCTTTCTTT	CASSFGTGGENTEAFF
TRBV4-1	16	TRBJ2-3	TRBD2	.	TGCGCCAGCAGCCAAGATGGTAGCGGGGGATCAGATACGCAGTATTTT	CASSQDGSGGSDTQYF
TRBV11-2	13	TRBJ2-7	.	few	TGTGCCAGCCGCCCAGAGGTCTCCTACGAGCAGTACTTC	CASRPEVSYEQYF
TRBV6-5	15	TRBJ1-1	.	.	TGTGCCAGCAGTTACTCGCAGGGAGGGAACACTGAAGCTTTCTTT	CASSYSQGGNTEAFF
TRBV6-5	15	TRBJ2-1	TRBD2	.	TGTGCCAGCAGCGCCGGGAGGGGGACATACAATGAGCAGTTCTTC	CASSAGRGTYNEQFF